Reported below is one T cell receptor (beta chain). Its target is not known. Other DNA sequences in this specimen translate into the identical CDR3. The source of the sample is a study of OX40 agonist ivuxolimab in advanced cancers. Turning to the study itself: Averaging 60 years in age, with a range of about 23 to 85, the cohort was approximately 87% male. Overall study results and limits: CD8+ T cells averaged more expanded clones than CD4+. CD4+ and CD8+ blood T cells expanded clonally by week 6 at 0.1 to 3.0 mg/kg. It was not determined which antigens were specifically recognized by the peripheral T cells that had undergone clonal expansion.

This CDR3 is built from 15 residues. Per germline, CDR1 MGHRA and CDR2 YSYEKL. Trimming took off 4 bases at V and 1 base at J, with 13 bases between the two ends. Data came from immunoSEQ multiplex PCR; TCRdb stores just in-frame clones and leaves some out. The table lists approximately 87,000 clones, about 92% of them singletons. The material was CD4+ or CD8+ T cells sorted from blood, obtained in a trial of the OX40 agonist ivuxolimab. The gene calls are TRBV4-1 and TRBJ1-1; D not resolved. This sequence originates from an adult with an advanced solid tumor such as melanoma, head and neck, liver or kidney cancer. The CDR3 DNA reads TGCGCCAGCAGCCGCCCTCTAGACCCGAACACTGAAGCTTTCTTT. This sequence encodes CASSRPLDPNTEAFF.